A selection of T cell receptor beta chains follows, all from one sample in a study of blood T cell repertoires in COVID-19. Using immunoSEQ multiplex PCR, the repertoire was profiled, and TCRdb retains in-frame clones only, with some absent. The sample has 200,000 to 250,000 clones, roughly 80% seen once. The sample consisted of peripheral blood. The receptors derive from an elderly woman with COVID-19, enrolled during active disease. The CDR3 runs from the conserved cysteine through the conserved F or W. A D gene is named only where the DNA matches it firmly. The listing skips clone size in some rows; elsewhere it reads once, few, many or a size class.

TRBV5-5	once	TRBJ1-5	TRBD1	TGTGCCAGCAGCCCCGGGACAGGGGATGCTCAGCCCCAGCATTTT	CASSPGTGDAQPQHF
TRBV19	.	TRBJ1-6	TRBD1	TGTGCCAGTAGTATGGACAGGGGGTTTAATTCACCCCTCCACTTT	CASSMDRGFNSPLHF
TRBV5-4	.	TRBJ2-3	.	TGTGCCAGCAGCTCAGGGGTTAGCACAGATACGCAGTATTTT	CASSSGVSTDTQYF
TRBV7-2	.	TRBJ2-2	.	TGTGCCAGCAGCCCGGCTAGCGCGAACACCGGGGAGCTGTTTTTT	CASSPASANTGELFF
TRBV7-2	few	TRBJ1-1	.	TGTGCCAGCAGCTTCAGGGGAATGAACACTGAAGCTTTCTTT	CASSFRGMNTEAFF
TRBV7-9	.	TRBJ1-6	.	TGTGCCAGCAGCCCATTCAGTTCCCCTTCACCCCTCCACTTT	CASSPFSSPSPLHF
TRBV5-1	.	TRBJ2-7	TRBD2	TGCGCCAGCAGCTTGGCCGTTCCTAGCGGCGGGAGTACCTACGAGCAGTACTTC	CASSLAVPSGGSTYEQYF
TRBV29-1	few	TRBJ1-1	TRBD1	TGCAGCGTTGAGAGGGGGCAGGGGGAAGGGCGGTCTTTT	CSVERGQGEGRSF
TRBV9	.	TRBJ2-3	.	TGTGCCAGCAGCGTAGCTTTTAGCTCCAGTGCAGATACGCAGTATTTT	CASSVAFSSSADTQYF
TRBV11-2	once	TRBJ1-1	.	TGTGCCAGCAGCTTAACATACAACACTGAAGCTTTCTTT	CASSLTYNTEAFF
TRBV9	.	TRBJ1-4	.	TGTGCCAGCAGCCGCATCATGGACAGTGAAAAACTGTTTTTT	CASSRIMDSEKLFF
TRBV27	.	TRBJ2-7	TRBD1	TGTGCCAGCAGTTTAATGCCCGTGACAGGGGTGGCCTCCTACGAGCAGTACTTC	CASSLMPVTGVASYEQYF
TRBV7-2	.	TRBJ2-1	.	TGTGCCAGCAGCCAAGCGCGTGAGCAGTTCTTC	CASSQAREQFF
TRBV28	.	TRBJ2-7	TRBD1	TGTGCCAGCAGTTTGCGACAGGGGGCATACGAGCAGTACTTC	CASSLRQGAYEQYF
TRBV11-2	.	TRBJ1-6	.	TGTGCCAGCAGCCCTAGGGACTTTGGATCACCCCTCCACTTT	CASSPRDFGSPLHF
TRBV2	.	TRBJ1-2	.	TGTGCCAGCAGTGCCGTCGGGGTTTCCTATGGCTACACCTTC	CASSAVGVSYGYTF
TRBV7-2	.	TRBJ2-1	TRBD2	TGTGCCAGCAGCTTAGAGTCTAGCGGGAGAGGTGAGCAGTTCTTC	CASSLESSGRGEQFF
TRBV7-9	.	TRBJ2-2	TRBD2	TGTGCCAGCAGCTTAGTGATTAGCGGGAGCACCGGGGAGCTGTTTTTT	CASSLVISGSTGELFF
TRBV18	.	TRBJ2-2	.	TGTGCCAGCTCACCAAAAGCAGCGGAGTATAGCACCGGGGAGCTGTTTTTT	CASSPKAAEYSTGELFF
TRBV10-3	once	TRBJ2-3	.	TGTGCCATCAGGGAAGGGGCTGGTAGCGATACGCAGTATTTT	CAIREGAGSDTQYF
TRBV11-3	.	TRBJ2-3	.	TGTGCCAGCAGTAGGAGGAGTGGGACAGATACGCAGTATTTT	CASSRRSGTDTQYF
TRBV7-9	once	TRBJ1-1	TRBD1	TGTGCCAGCTCGGCAGGGGGCCTCACTGAAGCTTTCTTT	CASSAGGLTEAFF
TRBV2	many	TRBJ2-7	.	TGTGCCAGCAGTGTGGAGCCACTGAGTAAGTACGAGCAGTACTTC	CASSVEPLSKYEQYF
TRBV3-1/TRBV3-2	.	TRBJ1-1	.	TGTGCCAGCAGCCAGAGGGTCCCAGGCGAAGCTTTCTTT	CASSQRVPGEAFF
TRBV11-2	.	TRBJ2-3	.	TGTGCCAGCAGCTTAGATAGAGGAGATACGCAGTATTTT	CASSLDRGDTQYF
TRBV5-1	.	TRBJ1-6	.	TGCGCCAGCAGCTACTCGCAGGGGCCCCTCCACTTT	CASSYSQGPLHF
TRBV4-1	.	TRBJ1-1	.	TGCGCCAGCCTTACCTCCCCGGACAGAGACACTGAAGCTTTCTTT	CASLTSPDRDTEAFF
TRBV5-4	.	TRBJ2-5	TRBD1	TGTGCCAGCAGCTTCCCGGGACAGACGGGGGAGACCCAGTACTTC	CASSFPGQTGETQYF
TRBV6-1	.	TRBJ2-1	TRBD2	TGTGCCAGCAGTGAATATGGCGGGGGGGTCAATGAGCAGTTCTTC	CASSEYGGGVNEQFF
TRBV2	.	TRBJ2-5	.	TGTGCCAGCGGACAGCCGCGCCAAGAGACCCAGTACTTC	CASGQPRQETQYF
TRBV7-6	once	TRBJ2-2	.	TGTGCCAGCAGCTCCGGACTCATCGCGAACACCGGGGAGCTGTTTTTT	CASSSGLIANTGELFF
TRBV4-2	.	TRBJ1-2	TRBD1	TGTGCCAGCAGGGACAGGGCAAACTATGGCTACACCTTC	CASRDRANYGYTF
TRBV29-1	.	TRBJ2-1	TRBD2	TGCAGCGCATTGTGGGCGGGGGTCTACAATGAGCAGTTCTTC	CSALWAGVYNEQFF
TRBV7-3	.	TRBJ1-1	.	TGTGCCAGCAGTTCCCTAGTCGGGACAGAAGCTTTCTTT	CASSSLVGTEAFF
TRBV12-3/TRBV12-4	.	TRBJ1-1	.	TGTGCCAGCAGTCCAGACAGTGTCCCTGAAGCTTTCTTT	CASSPDSVPEAFF
TRBV5-1	few	TRBJ1-2	.	TGCGCCAGCAGCTTGGGGAACTCAGGGGGCTACACCTTC	CASSLGNSGGYTF
TRBV7-2	.	TRBJ2-1	TRBD1	TGTGCCAGCAGCTCGGCGGACAGGGTAATGAATGAGCAGTTCTTC	CASSSADRVMNEQFF
TRBV19	few	TRBJ1-2	.	TGTGCCAGTAGTACAGGATCCACTGGCTACACCTTC	CASSTGSTGYTF
TRBV19	.	TRBJ1-4	TRBD1	TGTGCCAGTAGCCCGGACAGGGGGCAATATGAAAAACTGTTTTTT	CASSPDRGQYEKLFF